This TCR beta chain appears in the sequencing data of a study of shared clonotypes between healthy human individuals. Turning to this clone: The antigen is undetermined.

Study results and limitations: Lower generation probabilities were found for non-shared clonotypes than for those shared by all four donors.

The J segment lost 12 bases and the V segment lost 0 bases, leaving 2 bases of the junction unmatched. Germline CDR1 reads SGDLS; CDR2 reads YYNGEE. CDR3 length: 12 amino acids. In replicate PCRs of sorted subsets, 150 to 200 ng DNA, roughly 31,000 T cell genomes, was used. Using immunoSEQ multiplex PCR, the repertoire was profiled, and TCRdb retains in-frame clones only, with some absent. The sample includes roughly 1,500,000 clones, around 98% of them seen just once. The origin of this receptor is a man aged 25-45 years in good health. The V call is TRBV9, the J call TRBJ1-4, with 7 nucleotides matching TRBD1. The material sequenced was naive CD4+ T cells sorted from blood. As to subset: CD45RA+ positively selected. The CDR3 protein is CASSVATGELFF. CDR3 bases: TGTGCCAGCAGCGTAGCTACAGGGGAACTGTTTTTT.